This T cell receptor beta chain is drawn from a study of spatial heterogeneity in lung cancer. Study context: Among detected sequences, beta-chain ones consistently exceeded alpha-chain ones in number. The study observed each unique TCR and UMI combination more than ten times on average in raw reads.

The CDR3 totals 16 residues. V was pared by 5 bases and J by 5 bases, with 10 bases of the junction left unmatched. In germline, CDR1 is LNHDA, CDR2 SQIVND (reference sequence). A unique molecular identifier was carried by every single TCR cDNA molecule. TCRdb redid the calling of the 5' RACE reads with MiXCR, one entry per CDR3 protein. The sample includes around 11,000 distinct CDR3 sequences, about 4% of them seen just once. This sample's time point: sample taken at primary tumor resection. Frozen PBMC, nontumor lung or tumor provided whole RNA, which was sequenced unsorted. Samples were donated by 72 untreated early-stage non-small cell lung cancer patients.

The TCR originated in a male donor with early-stage non-small cell lung cancer. The V gene is TRBV19, the J gene TRBJ1-3, with 9 bases matching TRBD1. Sample: normal lung tissue next to the tumor, taken at surgery. In nucleotides, the CDR3 is TGTGCCAGTAGTGATCTCCTGGGACAGGGCCGAAACACCATATATTTT. As protein: CASSDLLGQGRNTIYF.